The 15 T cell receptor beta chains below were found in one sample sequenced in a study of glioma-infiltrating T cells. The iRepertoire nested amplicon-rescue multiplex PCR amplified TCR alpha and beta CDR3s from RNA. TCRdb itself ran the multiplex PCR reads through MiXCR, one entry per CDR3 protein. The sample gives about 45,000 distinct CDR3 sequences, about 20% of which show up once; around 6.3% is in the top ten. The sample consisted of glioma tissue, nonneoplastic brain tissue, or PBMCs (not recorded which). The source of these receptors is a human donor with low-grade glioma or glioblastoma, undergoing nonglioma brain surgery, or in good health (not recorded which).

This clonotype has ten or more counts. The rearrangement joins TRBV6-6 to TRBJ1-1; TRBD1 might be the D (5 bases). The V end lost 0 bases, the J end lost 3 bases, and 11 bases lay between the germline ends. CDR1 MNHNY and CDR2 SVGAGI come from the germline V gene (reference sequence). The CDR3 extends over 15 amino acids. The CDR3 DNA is TGTGCCAGCAGTTACTCCAGGGTGGAGGACACTGAAGCTTTCTTT. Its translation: CASSYSRVEDTEAFF.

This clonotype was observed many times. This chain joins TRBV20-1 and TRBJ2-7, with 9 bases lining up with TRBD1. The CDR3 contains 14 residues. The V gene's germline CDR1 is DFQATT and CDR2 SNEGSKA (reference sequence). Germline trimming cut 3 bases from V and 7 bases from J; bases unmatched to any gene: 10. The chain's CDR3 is CSASMGTGYKEQYF. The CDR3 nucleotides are TGCAGTGCTAGTATGGGGACAGGGTATAAAGAGCAGTACTTC.

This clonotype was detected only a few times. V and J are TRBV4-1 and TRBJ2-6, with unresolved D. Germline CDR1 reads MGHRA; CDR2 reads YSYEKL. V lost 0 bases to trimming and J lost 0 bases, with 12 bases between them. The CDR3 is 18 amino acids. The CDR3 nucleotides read TGCGCCAGCAGCCAAGATGGTCCAGAGTACTCTGGGGCCAACGTCCTGACTTTC. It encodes CASSQDGPEYSGANVLTF.

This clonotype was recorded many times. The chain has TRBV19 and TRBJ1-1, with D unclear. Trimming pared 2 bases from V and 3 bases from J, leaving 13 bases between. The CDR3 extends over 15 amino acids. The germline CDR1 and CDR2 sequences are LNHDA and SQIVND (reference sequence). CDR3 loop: CASSIIGPVDTEAFF. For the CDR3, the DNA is TGTGCCAGTAGTATAATCGGACCGGTGGACACTGAAGCTTTCTTT.

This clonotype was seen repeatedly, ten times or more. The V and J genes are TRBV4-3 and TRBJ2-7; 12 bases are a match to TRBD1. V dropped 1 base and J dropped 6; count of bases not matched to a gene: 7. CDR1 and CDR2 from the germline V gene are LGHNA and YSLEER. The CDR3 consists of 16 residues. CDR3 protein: CASSQATGTGGSEQYF. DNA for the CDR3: TGCGCCAGCAGCCAAGCTACCGGGACAGGGGGCTCCGAGCAGTACTTC.

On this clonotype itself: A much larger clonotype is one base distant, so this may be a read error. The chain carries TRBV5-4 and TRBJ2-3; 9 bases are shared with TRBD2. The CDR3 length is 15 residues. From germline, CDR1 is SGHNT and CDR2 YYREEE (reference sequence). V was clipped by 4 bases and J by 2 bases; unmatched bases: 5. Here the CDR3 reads CASSARLAVTDTQYF. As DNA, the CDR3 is TGTGCCAGCAGCGCAAGACTAGCGGTCACAGATACGCAGTATTTT.

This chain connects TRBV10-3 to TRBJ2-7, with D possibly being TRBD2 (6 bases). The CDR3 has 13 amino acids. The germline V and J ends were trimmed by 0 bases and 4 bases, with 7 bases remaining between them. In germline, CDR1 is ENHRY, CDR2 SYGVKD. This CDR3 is CAISESRGYEQYF. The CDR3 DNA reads TGTGCCATCAGTGAGTCTCGGGGGTACGAGCAGTACTTC.

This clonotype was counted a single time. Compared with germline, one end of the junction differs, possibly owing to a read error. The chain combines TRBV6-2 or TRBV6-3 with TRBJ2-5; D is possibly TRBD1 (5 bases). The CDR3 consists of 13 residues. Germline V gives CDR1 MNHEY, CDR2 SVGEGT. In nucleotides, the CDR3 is TGCGCCAACACTATGGGGCCGAAAGAGACCCAGTACTTC. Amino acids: CANTMGPKETQYF.

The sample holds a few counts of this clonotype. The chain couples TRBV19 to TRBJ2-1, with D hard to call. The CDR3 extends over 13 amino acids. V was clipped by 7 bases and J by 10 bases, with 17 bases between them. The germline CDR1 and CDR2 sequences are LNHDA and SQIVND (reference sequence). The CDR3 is CASTLVLRREQFF. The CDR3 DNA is TGTGCCAGTACCCTCGTCCTTCGCAGGGAGCAGTTCTTC.

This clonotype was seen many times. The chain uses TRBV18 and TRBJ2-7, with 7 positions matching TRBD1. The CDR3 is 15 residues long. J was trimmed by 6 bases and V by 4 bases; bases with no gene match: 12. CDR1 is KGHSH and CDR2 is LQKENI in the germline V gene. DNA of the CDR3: TGTGCCAGCTCACAGATTGACAGGGCGAAGGGCGAGCAGTACTTC. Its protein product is CASSQIDRAKGEQYF. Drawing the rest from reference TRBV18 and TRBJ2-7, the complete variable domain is NAGVMQNPRHLVRRRGQEARLRCSPMKGHSHVYWYRQLPEEGLKFMVYLQKENIIDESGMPKERFSAEFPKEGPSILRIQQVVRGDSAAYFCASSQIDRAKGEQYFGPGTRLTVT.

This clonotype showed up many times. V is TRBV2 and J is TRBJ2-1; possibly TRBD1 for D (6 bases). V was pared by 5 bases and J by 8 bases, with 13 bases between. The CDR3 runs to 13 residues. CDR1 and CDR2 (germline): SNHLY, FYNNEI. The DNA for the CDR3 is TGTGCCAGCAGTCTGGACAGAGGTGATGAGCAGTTCTTC. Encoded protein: CASSLDRGDEQFF.

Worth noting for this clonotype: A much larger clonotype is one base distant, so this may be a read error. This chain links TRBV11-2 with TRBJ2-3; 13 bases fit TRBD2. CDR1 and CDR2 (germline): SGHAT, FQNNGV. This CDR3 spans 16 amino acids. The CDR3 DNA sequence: TGTGCCAGCAGCCTCTATTGGGGGACTAGCGGGGATACGAAGTATTTT. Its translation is CASSLYWGTSGDTKYF.

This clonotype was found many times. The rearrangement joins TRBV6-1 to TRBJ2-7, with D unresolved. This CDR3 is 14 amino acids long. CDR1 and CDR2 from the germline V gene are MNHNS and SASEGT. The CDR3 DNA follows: TGTGCCAGCAGTGAGTTTGTCGGGTCCTCCGAGCAGTACGTC. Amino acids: CASSEFVGSSEQYV.

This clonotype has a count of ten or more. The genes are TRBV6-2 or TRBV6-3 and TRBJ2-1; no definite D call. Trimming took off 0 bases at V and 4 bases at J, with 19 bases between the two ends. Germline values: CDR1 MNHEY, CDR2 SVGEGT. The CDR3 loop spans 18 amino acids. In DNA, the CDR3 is TGTGCCAGCAGTTACTCGACGGCGCCTTTACCGGGTTACAATGAGCAGTTCTTC. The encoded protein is CASSYSTAPLPGYNEQFF.

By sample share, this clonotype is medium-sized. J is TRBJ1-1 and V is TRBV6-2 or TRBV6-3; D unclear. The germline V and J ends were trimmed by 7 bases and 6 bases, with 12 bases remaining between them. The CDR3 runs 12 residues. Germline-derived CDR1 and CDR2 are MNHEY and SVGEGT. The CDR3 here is CASMTGGPEAFF. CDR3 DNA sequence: TGTGCCAGCATGACGGGAGGACCTGAAGCTTTCTTT.